This T cell receptor beta chain came from a study of T cells in localized non-small cell lung cancer (dated by TCRdb to 2020 to 2021). For context, the study as a whole: The study examined T cell repertoires in roughly 240 patients with early-stage NSCLC and compared tumors with uninvolved tumor-adjacent lungs. The cohort consisted of 236 treatment-naive NSCLC patients whose localized lung tumors had been resected. Of the NSCLC patients, about 130 were male and approximately 110 were female, and the mean age was approximately 66 years.

The immunoSEQ Assay was used to sequence TCR beta CDR3 regions from DNA. Under the source paper's analysis protocol: T cell density was computed as TCR beta template counts normalized to usable DNA estimated by amplifying housekeeping genes. Richness was estimated with the preseqR package, extrapolating to 400,000 templates for PBMC samples and 120,000 templates for tissue samples. Clonality was calculated as one minus Pielou's evenness. Tissue-enriched TCRs were identified by differential abundance testing using productive amino-acid clonotypes, minimum total count 5 and alpha 0.1. Repertoire overlap between compartments was quantified with the Jaccard Index and Morisita Overlap Index. GLIPH grouped TCR beta CDR3s together with public tetramer-defined viral CDR3s, and a viral motif had to include at least three viral sequences and also show V-gene enrichment. What TCRdb holds here is the immuneACCESS table cut down to in-frame rearrangements. Part of the clones is not present; checked against another copy, under half of the missing clones reflect an unresolved V gene, and the others are unexplained. The D gene and trimming were derived from the DNA, and the V and J assignments and clone size from that table. Here the sample has tens of thousands of clones; around 92% occur a single time. Roughly 2.1% of the sample rests with the top ten.

At diagnosis, peripheral blood, uninvolved tumor-adjacent lung and tumor were collected and were preserved as a mix of fresh-frozen and FFPE material. For TCR repertoire profiling, blood samples were analyzed as peripheral blood mononuclear cells. With regard to this clone: It has no known antigen specificity. Per-base quality was not reported, and no clone a single base away is much larger than it.

CDR1 and CDR2 are drawn from the germline V gene: SGDLS, YYNGEE. The cysteine opens and the phenylalanine closes a CDR3 of 15 amino acids. The DNA shown is the 45-base CDR3, in frame from base 1. Cut back by 0 bases and 4 bases, the V and J ends lie 10 bases apart. The paper's findings and limits, for the study overall: A median of around 60 of the top 100 tumor clones turned up in the paired uninvolved adjacent lung, and approximately 30 of those clones also ranked among the top 100 of that same adjacent lung. Longer overall survival was associated with higher T cell density in blood, whereas shorter survival was associated with higher clonality in adjacent lung. The highest T cell clonality was observed in uninvolved tumor-adjacent lung, where clonality exceeded that of tumor, suggesting that antigenic responses were more focused in uninvolved tumor-adjacent lung. Since the design was exploratory, TCR variables were selected using unadjusted p-values with no false-discovery rate correction. Because multi-region tumor sequencing was not done, intratumor heterogeneity could not be ruled out.

The TCR sequence derives from a female donor of 60 years or more with stage I lung adenocarcinoma. The material sequenced was peripheral blood, taken before any cancer treatment. The V gene is TRBV9 and the J gene is TRBJ2-2; there is no confident call for the D gene. The CDR3 in this case is CASSVGPSLTGELFF. The DNA is as follows: TGTGCCAGCAGCGTAGGCCCCAGTCTCACCGGGGAGCTGTTTTTT.